The entry that follows covers one T cell receptor (beta chain) sequence. Its antigen is still unknown. Using its own MiXCR run on the RT-PCR reads, TCRdb lists one record per CDR3 protein. Altogether about 500,000 distinct CDR3 sequences are present, 16% being singletons, with the ten largest covering 2.5% to 3.5%. This entry comes from a study of response to subunit inactivated influenza vaccine. The CDR3 spans 14 residues. V lost 8 bases, J lost 9 bases, and 6 bases stayed unmatched. Findings and limits, study-wide: Few additional T cells are recruited per seasonal influenza vaccination, authors suggested.

The chain uses TRBV12-3 or TRBV12-4 and TRBJ2-1; TRBD2 matches 14 bases. Here the sequenced sample was CD4+ T cells sorted from PBMCs, taken less than 30 months after vaccination. This TCR derives from a man in his fifties or sixties who received an inactivated influenza vaccine. In DNA, the CDR3 is TGTGCCAGCCGACTAGCGGGAGGGTTCGGTGAGCAGTTCTTC. It translates to CASRLAGGFGEQFF.